This TCR beta chain derives from a study of T cell repertoires in cytomegalovirus infection. Across the whole study: Based on public TCR beta signatures, there were indications of CMV infection and of a matching HLA type.

This clonotype came up a few times. Its antigen is unidentified. This CDR3 has 16 amino acids. Looked up from germline, CDR1 is MNHEY and CDR2 is SMNVEV (reference sequence). V lost 6 bases and J 1 base, leaving 17 bases between the germline ends. TCRdb re-called the reads with MiXCR, one entry per CDR3 protein. The repertoire holds under 850,000 distinct CDR3 sequences, with 30% to 40% as singletons. The chain employs TRBV27 and TRBJ2-3, with D possibly matching TRBD1 (6 bases). The sample was cultured PBMCs, taken from culture after CMV antigen stimulation. The sequence came from a human donor in good health (CMV status not recorded). Some clones in this sample may be carry-over from other donors' samples. The CDR3 sequence: CASRQEQGWGTDTQYF. DNA for the CDR3: TGTGCCAGCAGACAGGAACAGGGATGGGGCACAGATACGCAGTATTTT.